Below, 28 T cell receptor beta chains from the same sample are listed, as sequenced in a study of cytotoxic CD8 clonotypes in ibrutinib-treated CLL. Method: immunoSEQ multiplex PCR; TCRdb's copy keeps in-frame clones and lacks some. The sample lists about 160,000 clones, roughly four fifths occurring once. The sequencing here drew on PBMCs, taken after 12 months of ibrutinib treatment. The receptors were gathered from a human donor with chronic lymphocytic leukemia.

The chain links TRBV19 to TRBJ1-6; D not resolved. Germline V CDR1 and CDR2: LNHDA, SQIVND (reference sequence). The ends were cut back, 5 bases at V and 7 bases at J, with 6 bases in the middle. CDR3 length: 12 residues. The CDR3 DNA follows: TGTGCCAGTAGTTCGCTCAATTCACCCCTCCACTTT. Translated: CASSSLNSPLHF.

This clone was seen just once. The genes are TRBV6-5 and TRBJ1-1, with D hard to call. The CDR3 contains 14 residues. Germline lookup yields CDR1 MNHEY and CDR2 SVGAGI. V lost 4 bases and J 2 bases, leaving 11 bases between the germline ends. The CDR3 nucleotides are TGTGCCAGCAGTTTTCTGGGGAGAAACACTGAAGCTTTCTTT. Protein sequence: CASSFLGRNTEAFF.

This clone has more than one count but fewer than ten. The J gene is TRBJ2-5, the V gene TRBV30, with 8 bases aligning to TRBD1. V lost 5 bases and J lost 5; bases outside the gene matches: 1. The CDR3 length is 11 residues. Germline CDR1 is GTSNPN and CDR2 is SVGIG (reference sequence). Written as DNA, the CDR3 is TGTGCCTGGGGGACAGGCGAGACCCAGTACTTC. It is translated as CAWGTGETQYF.

V usage is TRBV11-2 and J usage is TRBJ1-6; 8 positions agree with TRBD1. This CDR3 spans 15 amino acids. Losses at the gene ends were 8 bases for V and 5 bases for J; bases not matched to a gene: 8. CDR1 is SGHAT, CDR2 FQNNGV, per germline. CDR3 sequence: CASHESDRDNSPLHF. The CDR3 nucleotides read TGTGCCAGCCATGAATCGGACAGGGATAATTCACCCCTCCACTTT.

The chain combines TRBV19 with TRBJ2-7; TRBD1 or TRBD2 may be the D gene (5 bases each). Germline-derived CDR1 and CDR2 are LNHDA and SQIVND (reference sequence). There are 15 residues in the CDR3. Trimming shortened V by 5 bases and J by 4 bases, and 18 bases separated the two germline ends. The CDR3 nucleotides read TGTGCCAGTAGTTCAAAACCGGGACCCGGTTACGAGCAGTACTTC. It translates to CASSSKPGPGYEQYF. Together with reference TRBV19 and TRBJ2-7, the CDR3 gives the full variable domain: DGGITQSPKYLFRKEGQNVTLSCEQNLNHDAMYWYRQDPGQGLRLIYYSQIVNDFQKGDIAEGYSVSREKKESFPLTVTSAQKNPTAFYLCASSSKPGPGYEQYFGPGTRLTVT.

This chain links TRBV4-3 with TRBJ1-6, with 9 bases matching TRBD1. Per germline, CDR1 LGHNA and CDR2 YSLEER. V shed 4 bases and J 7 bases; nucleotides not matched to a gene: 8. The CDR3 is 16 residues long. This CDR3 reads CASSLGTGISNSPLHF. In nucleotides, the CDR3 is TGCGCCAGCAGCCTCGGGACAGGGATTTCAAATTCACCCCTCCACTTT.

This clone was found once. The J gene is TRBJ1-6, the V gene TRBV6-1; 9 bases line up with TRBD1. Trimming took 6 bases from V and 7 from J; bases not matched to a gene: 4. This CDR3 spans 14 amino acids. Germline loops: CDR1 MNHNS, CDR2 SASEGT. CDR3: CASRGGQGNSPLHF. CDR3 coding DNA: TGTGCCAGCAGGGGAGGACAGGGGAATTCACCCCTCCACTTT.

This clone has just one count. The V call is TRBV23-1, the J call TRBJ1-5; 8 bases are shared with TRBD1. TRBV23-1 is an ORF, with its function uncertain. The V segment lost 2 bases and the J segment 6 bases; nucleotides outside the gene matches: 12. This CDR3 is 17 amino acids long. CDR3 in amino acids: CASSQTDRGNLSQPQHF. The CDR3 bases are TGCGCCAGCAGTCAAACCGACAGGGGAAATTTGAGTCAGCCCCAGCATTTT.

This sequence joins TRBV6-5 and TRBJ1-3; no reliable D call. CDR1 and CDR2 (germline): MNHEY, SVGAGI. The CDR3 spans 14 residues. Trimming took 2 bases from V and 4 from J, leaving 9 bases between them. Written as DNA, the CDR3 is TGTGCCAGCAGTTACGGATCCAGCGGAAACACCATATATTTT. It encodes CASSYGSSGNTIYF.

The chain joins TRBV7-2 to TRBJ2-2; the match to TRBD1 covers 7 bases. The germline CDR1 and CDR2 sequences are SGHTA and FQGNSA. Trimming took 5 bases from V and 4 from J; bases not matched to a gene: 10. The CDR3 is made up of 16 amino acids. CDR3 DNA: TGTGCCAGCAGCCCGAGACAGGGCTCGGGCACCGGGGAGCTGTTTTTT. Protein: CASSPRQGSGTGELFF.

J is TRBJ1-1 and V is TRBV6-6, with a tentative D call TRBD1 (5 bases). Germline V lookup: CDR1 MNHNY, CDR2 SVGAGI (reference sequence). There are 14 residues in the CDR3. V was clipped by 2 bases and J by 4 bases, with 11 bases between them. The CDR3 DNA follows: TGTGCCAGCAGTTACGGGGAGGGGAGCACTGAAGCTTTCTTT. Translation gives CASSYGEGSTEAFF.

In the case of this clone: Its ends do not fully match the called genes, so a read error is possible. The CDR3 is CASRRRNLPLHF. CDR3 nucleotides: TGTGCCAGCAGAAGAAGGAATTTACCCCTCCACTTT. The chain has TRBV2 and TRBJ1-6; D ambiguous. CDR3 length: 12 residues. Germline loops: CDR1 SNHLY, CDR2 FYNNEI.

V usage is TRBV7-9 and J usage is TRBJ2-7; D possibly corresponds to TRBD2 (5 bases). The CDR3 extends over 17 amino acids. The V end lost 3 bases, the J end lost 4 bases, and 22 bases lay between the germline ends. From germline, CDR1 is SEHNR and CDR2 FQNEAQ (reference sequence). This chain's CDR3 is CASSFPREGPPHYEQYF. Written as DNA, the CDR3 is TGTGCCAGCAGCTTCCCGAGGGAAGGGCCCCCTCATTACGAGCAGTACTTC.

This clone appeared a few times. The chain combines TRBV6-4 with TRBJ1-5; 7 nucleotides line up with TRBD1. With 5 bases clipped from V and 5 bases from J, the junction kept 3 bases outside the gene matches. From germline, CDR1 is MRHNA and CDR2 SNTAGT. The CDR3 length is 13 residues. CDR3 residues: CASSTGDHQPQHF. The DNA of the CDR3 is TGTGCCAGCAGTACAGGGGACCATCAGCCCCAGCATTTT.

A word on this clone: The identical CDR3 is also encoded by other nucleotide sequences in the sample. Written as DNA, the CDR3 is TGTGCCAGCAGCGTAGTGGGTACCTCCTACGAGCAGTACTTC. Translated: CASSVVGTSYEQYF. The V call is TRBV9, the J call TRBJ2-7; no clear D gene. The V end was cut by 0 bases, the J end by 0 bases, with 7 bases between. CDR3 length: 14 residues. The germline gives CDR1 SGDLS, CDR2 YYNGEE.

The CDR3 protein is CASSGQGGNTGELFF. The CDR3 nucleotides read TGTGCCAGCAGTGGACAGGGGGGTAACACCGGGGAGCTGTTTTTT. The genes are TRBV28 and TRBJ2-2, with 10 bases aligning to TRBD1. The CDR3 contains 15 residues. V gave up 5 bases and J gave up 2 bases; unmatched junction bases: 2. From germline, CDR1 is MDHEN and CDR2 SYDVKM.

The chain employs TRBV28 and TRBJ1-1; D ambiguous. The CDR3 runs to 14 residues. V shed 6 bases and J shed 6 bases, with 17 bases lying between them. CDR1 and CDR2 (germline): MDHEN, SYDVKM. The CDR3 nucleotides are TGTGCCAGCAGCCCCGGAGACGGAAGGGCTGAAGCTTTCTTT. Its translation: CASSPGDGRAEAFF.

The V gene is TRBV27, the J gene TRBJ2-1; 9 nucleotides agree with TRBD2. The junction had 18 bases not matched to a gene; V was cut back by 7 bases and J by 8 bases. Germline assignment: CDR1 MNHEY and CDR2 SMNVEV (reference sequence). The CDR3 totals 17 residues. CDR3 sequence reads: CASTTTLGGGASHEQFF. Here the CDR3 DNA reads TGTGCCAGCACCACTACCCTTGGCGGGGGGGCGAGCCATGAGCAGTTCTTC.

The rearrangement links TRBV7-2 to TRBJ1-2, with TRBD1 identical over 10 bases. CDR1 and CDR2 from the germline V gene are SGHTA and FQGNSA. This CDR3 spans 19 amino acids. V shed 1 base, J shed 4 bases, and the junction held 15 bases outside the gene matches. The CDR3 sequence is CASSLGPGTGAENLYGYTF. CDR3 DNA sequence: TGTGCCAGCAGCTTAGGACCCGGGACAGGGGCCGAGAACCTCTATGGCTACACCTTC.

The CDR3 protein is CASSLGTSTDTQYF. In DNA form, the CDR3 reads TGCGCCAGCAGCTTAGGTACTAGCACAGATACGCAGTATTTT. The V and J genes are TRBV5-1 and TRBJ2-3; unclear D gene. The V end lost 2 bases, the J end lost 0 bases, and 7 bases lay between the germline ends. The germline V gene encodes CDR1 SGHRS and CDR2 YFSETQ. The length of the CDR3 is 14 residues.

J is TRBJ2-4 and V is TRBV4-3; D ambiguous. The CDR3 covers 15 residues. The germline gives CDR1 LGHNA, CDR2 YSLEER. The V end lost 2 bases, the J end lost 3 bases, and 11 bases lay between the germline ends. CDR3 loop: CASSQSLGVKNIQYF. Here the CDR3 DNA reads TGCGCCAGCAGCCAAAGTCTGGGTGTCAAAAACATTCAGTACTTC.

The genes are TRBV9 and TRBJ1-6, with TRBD1 matching 9 bases. After removal of 4 bases from V and 6 bases from J, the junction contained 5 bases not matched to a gene. Looked up from germline, CDR1 is SGDLS and CDR2 is YYNGEE. CDR3 length equals 15 residues. The chain's CDR3 is CASSPRDRVNSPLHF. Written as DNA, the CDR3 is TGTGCCAGCAGCCCGCGGGACAGGGTTAATTCACCCCTCCACTTT.

V and J are TRBV4-3 and TRBJ2-5; 10 nucleotides agree with TRBD2. V dropped 0 bases and J dropped 4; count of bases not matched to a gene: 8. The CDR3 loop spans 17 amino acids. From germline, CDR1 is LGHNA and CDR2 YSLEER. The CDR3 loop is CASSQDRSSGRGETQYF. The CDR3 region has the DNA TGCGCCAGCAGCCAAGATAGGTCTAGCGGGAGAGGAGAGACCCAGTACTTC.

The CDR3, as DNA: TGCGCCAGCAGCCAAGATTGGGATGGAGATACGCAGTATTTT. Translation: CASSQDWDGDTQYF. V is TRBV4-3 and J is TRBJ2-3; D remains ambiguous. From germline, CDR1 is LGHNA and CDR2 YSLEER. Trimming pared 0 bases from V and 5 bases from J, leaving 9 bases between. This CDR3 spans 14 amino acids.

The rearrangement uses TRBV21-1 and TRBJ1-6; the D segment call TRBD1 is taken from the table without a DNA check. TRBV21-1 is annotated as a pseudogene. The CDR3 spans 15 residues. CDR3 nucleotide sequence: TGTGCCAGCAGGGCCACCGGGACAGAGAATTTACCCCTCCACTTT. This sequence encodes CASRATGTENLPLHF.

The genes are TRBV9 and TRBJ1-1; D might be TRBD1 (6 bases). This CDR3 is built from 17 residues. V lost 4 bases and J lost 0, with 19 bases in between. Germline V gene lookup returns CDR1 SGDLS and CDR2 YYNGEE. As DNA, the CDR3 is TGTGCCAGCAGCCCCCGGGGGGGGGCCTCTCTGAACACTGAAGCTTTCTTT. Translating gives CASSPRGGASLNTEAFF.

This clone was seen a few times. This rearrangement joins TRBV4-2 to TRBJ1-4; D perhaps matches TRBD1 (5 bases). CDR3 size: 18 residues. CDR1 and CDR2 from the germline V gene are LGHNA and YNFKEQ. V was pared by 2 bases and J by 7 bases, with 23 bases between. The CDR3 sequence is CASSQPLYGGGLGEKLFF. The CDR3 nucleotides read TGTGCCAGCAGCCAACCCTTATATGGGGGGGGTCTCGGTGAAAAACTGTTTTTT.

The J gene is TRBJ2-1, the V gene TRBV9, with 9 bases aligning to TRBD2. The CDR3 loop spans 17 amino acids. Unmatched junction bases numbered 13, after V lost 3 bases and J lost 6 bases. The germline gives CDR1 SGDLS, CDR2 YYNGEE. The CDR3 is CASSAPFLGTSSNEQFF. The CDR3 nucleotides are TGTGCCAGCAGCGCCCCGTTTTTGGGGACTAGCTCCAATGAGCAGTTCTTC.